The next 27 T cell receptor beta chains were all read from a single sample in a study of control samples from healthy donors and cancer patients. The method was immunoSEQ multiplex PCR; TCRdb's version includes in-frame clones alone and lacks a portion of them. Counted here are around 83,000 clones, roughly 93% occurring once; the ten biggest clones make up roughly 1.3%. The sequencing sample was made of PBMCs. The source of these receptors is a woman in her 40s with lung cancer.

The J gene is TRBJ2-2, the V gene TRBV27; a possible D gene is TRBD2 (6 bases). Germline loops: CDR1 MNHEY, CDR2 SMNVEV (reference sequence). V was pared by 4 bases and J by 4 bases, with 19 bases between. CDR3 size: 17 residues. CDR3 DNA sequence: TGTGCCAGCAGTTGGGGACTCCCGGAAGGGTCCACCGGGGAGCTGTTTTTT. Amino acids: CASSWGLPEGSTGELFF.

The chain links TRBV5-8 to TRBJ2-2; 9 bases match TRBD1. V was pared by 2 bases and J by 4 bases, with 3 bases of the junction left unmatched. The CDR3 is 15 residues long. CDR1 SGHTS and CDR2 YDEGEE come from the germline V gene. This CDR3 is CASSLRDRATGELFF. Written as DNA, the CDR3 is TGTGCCAGCAGCTTACGGGACAGGGCCACCGGGGAGCTGTTTTTT.

CDR3 protein: CASSQDAVAGISYNEQFF. The DNA for the CDR3 is TGTGCCAGCAGCCAAGATGCGGTAGCGGGGATTTCCTACAATGAGCAGTTCTTC. The chain carries TRBV3-1 (or the pseudogene TRBV3-2) and TRBJ2-1, with 8 bases that match TRBD2. The junction had 8 bases not matched to a gene; V was cut back by 0 bases and J by 1 base. The CDR3 is 18 residues long. Per germline, CDR1 LGHDT and CDR2 YNNKEL (reference sequence).

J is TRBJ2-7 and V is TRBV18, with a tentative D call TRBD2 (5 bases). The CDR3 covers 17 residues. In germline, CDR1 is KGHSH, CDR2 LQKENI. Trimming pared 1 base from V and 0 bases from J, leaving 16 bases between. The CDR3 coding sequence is TGTGCCAGCTCACCACAGTTGGCGGGCAGGATCTCCTACGAGCAGTACTTC. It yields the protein CASSPQLAGRISYEQYF.

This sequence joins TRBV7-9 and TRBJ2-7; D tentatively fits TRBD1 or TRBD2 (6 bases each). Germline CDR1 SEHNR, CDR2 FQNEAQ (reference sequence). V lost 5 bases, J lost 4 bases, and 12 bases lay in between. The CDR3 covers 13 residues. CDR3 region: CASSLGGLYEQYF. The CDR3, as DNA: TGTGCCAGCAGCCTAGGGGGACTTTACGAGCAGTACTTC. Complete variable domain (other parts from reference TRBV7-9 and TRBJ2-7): DTGVSQNPRHKITKRGQNVTFRCDPISEHNRLYWYRQTLGQGPEFLTYFQNEAQLEKSRLLSDRFSAERPKGSFSTLEIQRTEQGDSAMYLCASSLGGLYEQYFGPGTRLTVT.

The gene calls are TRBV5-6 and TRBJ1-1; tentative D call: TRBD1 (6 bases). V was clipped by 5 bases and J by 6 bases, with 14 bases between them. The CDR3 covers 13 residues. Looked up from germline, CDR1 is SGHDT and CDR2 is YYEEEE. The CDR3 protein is CASRSTGFPEAFF. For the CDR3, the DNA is TGTGCCAGCAGATCAACAGGGTTCCCTGAAGCTTTCTTT.

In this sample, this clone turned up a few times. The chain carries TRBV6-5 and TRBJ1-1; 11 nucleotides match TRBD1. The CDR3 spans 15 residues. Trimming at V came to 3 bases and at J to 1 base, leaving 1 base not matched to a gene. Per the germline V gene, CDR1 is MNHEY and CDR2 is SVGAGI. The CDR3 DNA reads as TGTGCCAGCAGTTATGGGACAGGGGGGAACACTGAAGCTTTCTTT. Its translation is CASSYGTGGNTEAFF.

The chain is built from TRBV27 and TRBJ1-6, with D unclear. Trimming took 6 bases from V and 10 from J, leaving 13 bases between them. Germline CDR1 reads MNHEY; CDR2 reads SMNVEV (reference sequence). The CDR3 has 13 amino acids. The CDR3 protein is CASSRPADSPLHF. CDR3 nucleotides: TGTGCCAGCAGCCGCCCCGCCGACTCACCCCTCCACTTT.

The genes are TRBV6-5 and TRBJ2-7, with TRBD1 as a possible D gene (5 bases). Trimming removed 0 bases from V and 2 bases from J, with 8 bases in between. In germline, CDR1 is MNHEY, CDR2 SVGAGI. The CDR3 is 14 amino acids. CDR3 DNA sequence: TGTGCCAGCAGTTACTCCTGGGGCCCCTACGAGCAGTACTTC. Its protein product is CASSYSWGPYEQYF.

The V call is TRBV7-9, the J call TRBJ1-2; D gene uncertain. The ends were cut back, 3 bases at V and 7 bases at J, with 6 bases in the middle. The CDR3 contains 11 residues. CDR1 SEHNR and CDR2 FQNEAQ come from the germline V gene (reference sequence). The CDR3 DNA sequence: TGTGCCAGCAGCTTCGGGCTTGGCTACACCTTC. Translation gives CASSFGLGYTF.

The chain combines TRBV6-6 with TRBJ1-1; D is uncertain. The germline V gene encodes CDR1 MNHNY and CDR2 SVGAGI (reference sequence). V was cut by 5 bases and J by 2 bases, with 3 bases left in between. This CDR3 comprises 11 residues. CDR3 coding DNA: TGTGCCAGCAGTGCAAACACTGAAGCTTTCTTT. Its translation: CASSANTEAFF.

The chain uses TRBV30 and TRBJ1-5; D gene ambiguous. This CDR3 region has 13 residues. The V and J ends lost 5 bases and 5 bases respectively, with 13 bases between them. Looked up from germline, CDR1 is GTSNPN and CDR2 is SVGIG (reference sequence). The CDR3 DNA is TGTGCCTGGGGTATGGACTACGATCAGCCCCAGCATTTT. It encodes CAWGMDYDQPQHF.

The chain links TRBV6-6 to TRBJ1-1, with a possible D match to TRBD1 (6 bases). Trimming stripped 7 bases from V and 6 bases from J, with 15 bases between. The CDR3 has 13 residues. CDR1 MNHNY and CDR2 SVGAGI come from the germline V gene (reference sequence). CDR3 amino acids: CASNRGGGPEAFF. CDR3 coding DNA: TGTGCCAGCAATAGGGGGGGTGGGCCTGAAGCTTTCTTT.

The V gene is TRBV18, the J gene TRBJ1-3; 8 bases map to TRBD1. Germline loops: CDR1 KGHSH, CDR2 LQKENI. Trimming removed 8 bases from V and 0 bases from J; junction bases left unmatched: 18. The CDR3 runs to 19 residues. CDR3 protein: CASPSTGDMARSSGNTIYF. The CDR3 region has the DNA TGTGCCAGCCCCTCGACAGGGGACATGGCGAGGAGCTCTGGAAACACCATATATTTT.

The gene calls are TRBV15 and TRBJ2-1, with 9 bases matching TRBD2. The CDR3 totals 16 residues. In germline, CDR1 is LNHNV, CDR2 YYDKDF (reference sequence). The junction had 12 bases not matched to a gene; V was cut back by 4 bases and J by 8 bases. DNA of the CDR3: TGTGCCACCAGCATCCAGCGGGGGGACCCTTTGGATGAGCAGTTCTTC. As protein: CATSIQRGDPLDEQFF.

The CDR3 is CATSRGQEPNQPQHF. The CDR3, as DNA: TGTGCCACCAGCAGAGGACAGGAACCCAATCAGCCCCAGCATTTT. This chain uses TRBV15 with TRBJ1-5, with D tentatively TRBD1 (6 bases). Per the germline V gene, CDR1 is LNHNV and CDR2 is YYDKDF (reference sequence). The CDR3 runs to 15 residues. Trimming cost V 1 base and J 3 bases, with 10 bases left between them.

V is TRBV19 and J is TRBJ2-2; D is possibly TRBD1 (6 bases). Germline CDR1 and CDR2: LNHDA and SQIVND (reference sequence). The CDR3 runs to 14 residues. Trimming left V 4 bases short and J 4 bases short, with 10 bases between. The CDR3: CASSTVQGTGELFF. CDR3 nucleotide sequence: TGTGCCAGTAGTACTGTACAGGGCACCGGGGAGCTGTTTTTT.

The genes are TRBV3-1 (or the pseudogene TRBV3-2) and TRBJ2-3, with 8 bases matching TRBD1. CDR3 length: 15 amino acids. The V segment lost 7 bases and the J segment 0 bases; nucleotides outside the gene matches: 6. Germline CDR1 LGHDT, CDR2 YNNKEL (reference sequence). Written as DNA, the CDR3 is TGTGCCAGCACACCCAGACAGGGGAGCACAGATACGCAGTATTTT. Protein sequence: CASTPRQGSTDTQYF.

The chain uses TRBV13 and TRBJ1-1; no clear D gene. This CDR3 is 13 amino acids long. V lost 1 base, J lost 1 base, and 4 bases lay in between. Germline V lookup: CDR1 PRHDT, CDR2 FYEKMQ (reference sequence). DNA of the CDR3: TGTGCCAGCAGCTTAGAGGGGAACACTGAAGCTTTCTTT. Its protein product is CASSLEGNTEAFF.

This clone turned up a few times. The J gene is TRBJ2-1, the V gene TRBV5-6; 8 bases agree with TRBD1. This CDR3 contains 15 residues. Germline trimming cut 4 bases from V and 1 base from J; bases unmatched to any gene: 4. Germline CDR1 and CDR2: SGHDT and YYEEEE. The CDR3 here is CASSATGASYNEQFF. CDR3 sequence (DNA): TGTGCCAGCAGCGCGACAGGGGCATCCTACAATGAGCAGTTCTTC.

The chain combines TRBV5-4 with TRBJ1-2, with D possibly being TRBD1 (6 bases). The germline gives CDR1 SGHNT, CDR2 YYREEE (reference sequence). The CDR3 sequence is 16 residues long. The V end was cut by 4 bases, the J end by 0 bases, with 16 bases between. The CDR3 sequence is CASSPFPGDSNYGYTF. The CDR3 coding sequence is TGTGCCAGCAGCCCATTTCCAGGGGACTCTAACTATGGCTACACCTTC.

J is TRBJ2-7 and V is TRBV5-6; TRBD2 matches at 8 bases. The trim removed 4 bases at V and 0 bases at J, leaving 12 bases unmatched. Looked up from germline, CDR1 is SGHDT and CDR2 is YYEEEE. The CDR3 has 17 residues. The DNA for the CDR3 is TGTGCCAGCAGCCTCGGCGGGGGGCCTTCCCTCTCCTACGAGCAGTACTTC. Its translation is CASSLGGGPSLSYEQYF.

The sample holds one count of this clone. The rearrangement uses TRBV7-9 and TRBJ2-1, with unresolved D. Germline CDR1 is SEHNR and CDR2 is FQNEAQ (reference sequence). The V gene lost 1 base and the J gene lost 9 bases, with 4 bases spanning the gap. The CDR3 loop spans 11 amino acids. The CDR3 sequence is CASSLGAEQFF. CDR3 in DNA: TGTGCCAGCAGCTTAGGGGCTGAGCAGTTCTTC.

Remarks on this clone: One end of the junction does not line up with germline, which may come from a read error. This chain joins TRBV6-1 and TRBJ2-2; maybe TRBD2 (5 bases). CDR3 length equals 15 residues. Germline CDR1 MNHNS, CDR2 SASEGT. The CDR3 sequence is CAGSEVDWGTGELFF. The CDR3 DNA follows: TGTGCCGGCAGTGAAGTGGACTGGGGCACCGGGGAGCTGTTTTTT.

Written as DNA, the CDR3 is TGTGCCAGCAGCCAAGCGGGCCCGAGGGGGGAAAAACTGTTTTTT. This encodes CASSQAGPRGEKLFF. The V gene is TRBV3-1 (or the pseudogene TRBV3-2), the J gene TRBJ1-4; tentatively, D is TRBD1 (6 bases). The CDR3 spans 15 residues. Germline CDR1 reads LGHDT; CDR2 reads YNNKEL (reference sequence). V gave up 1 base and J gave up 8 bases, with 14 bases separating them.

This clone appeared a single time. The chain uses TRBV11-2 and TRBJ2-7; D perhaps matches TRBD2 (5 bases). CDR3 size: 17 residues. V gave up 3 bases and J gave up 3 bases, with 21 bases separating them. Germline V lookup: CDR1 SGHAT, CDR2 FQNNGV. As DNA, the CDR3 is TGTGCCAGCAGCTTCCGTCGTGGTGAAGGACGGGACTACGAGCAGTACTTC. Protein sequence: CASSFRRGEGRDYEQYF.

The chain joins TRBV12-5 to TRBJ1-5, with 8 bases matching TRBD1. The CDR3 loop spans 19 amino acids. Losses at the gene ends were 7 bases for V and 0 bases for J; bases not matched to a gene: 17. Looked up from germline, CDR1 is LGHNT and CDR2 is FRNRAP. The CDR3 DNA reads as TGTGCTAGTGTCTTCTCTCTGGACAGGGAAGTATATAGCAATCAGCCCCAGCATTTT. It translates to CASVFSLDREVYSNQPQHF.